Presented here are 22 T cell receptor beta chains from one specimen sequenced in a study of T cell clonality in common variable immunodeficiency (dated by TCRdb to the mid-2010s). Libraries were built with the immunoSEQ multiplex PCR assay. TCRdb holds this immuneACCESS table with in-frame rearrangements only. Some clones are missing; in checked studies, unresolved V genes explain under half, and the rest has no known cause. This sample includes around 47,000 clones, and none of them was observed just once. Clones ranked in the top ten supply just over 2% of the sample. Specimen: peripheral blood mononuclear cells. These receptors were collected from a person between 18 and 70 years old in good health.

In its sample, this clone was seen many times. The CDR3 end is not reached by the read, which stops 3 residues before it; the germline J gene fills it in. This chain links TRBV30 with TRBJ1-3; D gene ambiguous. V was shortened by 0 bases and J by 0 bases, with 12 bases between the two germline ends. The CDR3 has 16 amino acids. CDR1 GTSNPN and CDR2 SVGIG come from the germline V gene (reference sequence). The DNA read from the CDR3 is TGTGCCTGGAGTGTACCTTTGGCATCCTCTGGAAACACC. This translates into CAWSVPLASSGNT. The full-length CDR3 reads as CAWSVPLASSGNTIYF.

This clone was observed a few times. The part of the CDR3 DNA that was read is TGTGCCAGCAGCTTGGGGGGATTGAGCACTGAA. It specifies CASSLGGLSTE. The entire CDR3 protein is CASSLGGLSTEAFF. V gene TRBV13 combines with J gene TRBJ1-1, with a tentative D call TRBD1 (5 bases). The read ends 3 residues early relative to the CDR3; the germline J gene fills the gap. V lost 3 bases and J 4 bases, leaving 12 bases between the germline ends. This CDR3 contains 14 residues. Looked up from germline, CDR1 is PRHDT and CDR2 is FYEKMQ (reference sequence).

This clone has ten or more counts. A junction boundary mismatches the germline segment, possibly from a read error. The read terminates 3 residues before the CDR3 end, so the remaining end is supplied by the germline J gene. The chain joins TRBV7-7 to TRBJ2-5; D ambiguous. The length of the CDR3 is 13 residues. Germline-derived CDR1 and CDR2 are SSHAT and FNYEAQ (reference sequence). CDR3 amino acids: CASSFTGQETQYF. CDR3 DNA, as far as it was read: TGTGCTAGCAGCTTCACGGGTCAGGAGACC.

This clone was counted ten times or more. The CDR3 goes on 3 residues after the read ends, and that part is filled in from the germline J gene. V is TRBV14 and J is TRBJ2-3; 11 bases are shared with TRBD2. Germline assignment: CDR1 SGHDN and CDR2 FVKESK. This CDR3 contains 14 residues. CDR3 DNA (partial): TGTGCCAGCAGTCTTAGCGGGGGGGCCTGGACG. It codes for CASSLSGGAWT. The full CDR3 is CASSLSGGAWTQYF. Filled out from reference TRBV14 and TRBJ2-3, the complete variable domain reads EAGVTQFPSHSVIEKGQTVTLRCDPISGHDNLYWYRRVMGKEIKFLLHFVKESKQDESGMPNNRFLAERTGGTYSTLKVQPAELEDSGVYFCASSLSGGAWTQYFGPGTRLTVL.

This clone has only a few counts. The DNA ends 3 residues before the CDR3 does, and the rest of the CDR3 is filled in from the germline J gene. The J gene is TRBJ1-5, the V gene TRBV2; 7 positions match TRBD1. This CDR3 is 16 amino acids long. The V and J ends lost 4 bases and 2 bases, in that order; junction bases with no gene match: 8. CDR1 is SNHLY and CDR2 is FYNNEI in the germline V gene. The CDR3 bases that were read are TGTGCCAGCAGTGTGGGTTACAGGGGTGGCAATCAGCCC. Translated: CASSVGYRGGNQP. The CDR3 reads in full as CASSVGYRGGNQPQHF.

This clone was detected ten times or more. The CDR3 end lies 3 residues beyond the end of the read and is filled in from the germline J gene. The chain has TRBV30 and TRBJ1-6; possibly TRBD1 for D (5 bases). The germline V and J ends were trimmed by 8 bases and 9 bases, with 17 bases remaining between them. This CDR3 is 13 amino acids long. CDR1 GTSNPN and CDR2 SVGIG come from the germline V gene (reference sequence). CDR3 bases read: TGTGCCGGCTCAGGGCGGATCGGTTCACCC. It specifies CAGSGRIGSP. The whole CDR3 protein is CAGSGRIGSPLHF.

This clone came up many times. Read coverage stops 3 residues before the CDR3 terminus; the germline J gene supplies the remainder. This chain joins TRBV7-9 and TRBJ1-5; a weak D match, TRBD1 (5 bases). Germline assignment: CDR1 SEHNR and CDR2 FQNEAQ (reference sequence). Trimming took 5 bases from V and 6 from J, leaving 14 bases between them. The CDR3 totals 14 residues. The CDR3 region is CASSLTGVGQPQHF. Incomplete CDR3 DNA: TGTGCCAGCAGCCTGACGGGGGTCGGTCAGCCC.

This clone appeared many times. The sequence runs out 3 residues before the end of the CDR3; the remainder is reconstructed from the germline J gene. The V gene is TRBV30, the J gene TRBJ1-2, with TRBD1 identical over 7 bases. The CDR3 spans 13 residues. Looked up from germline, CDR1 is GTSNPN and CDR2 is SVGIG (reference sequence). CDR3 amino acids: CAKSTGQTYGYTF. The CDR3 bases that were read are TGTGCTAAATCCACGGGACAGACCTATGGC.

This clone was counted many times. The read halts 3 residues ahead of the CDR3 end, with the missing end drawn from the germline J gene. The genes are TRBV19 and TRBJ2-1; TRBD1 matches at 7 bases. The junction had 3 bases not matched to a gene; V was cut back by 1 base and J by 6 bases. This CDR3 contains 14 residues. CDR1 is LNHDA and CDR2 is SQIVND in the germline V gene (reference sequence). The CDR3 here is CASSIGQGVNEQFF. The DNA read from the CDR3 is TGTGCCAGTAGTATAGGACAGGGCGTCAATGAG.

This clone showed up many times. The read stops 3 residues short of the end of the CDR3; the missing end is completed from the germline J gene. The rearrangement links TRBV29-1 to TRBJ2-5, with 11 bases fitting TRBD1. The CDR3 spans 14 residues. J gave up 5 bases and V 3 bases, and 5 bases lay outside the gene matches. The germline gives CDR1 SQVTM, CDR2 ANQGSEA. The covered CDR3 bases are TGCAGCGTTGATGGACAGGGGGCGGGGGAGACC. Translated, it gives CSVDGQGAGET. The whole CDR3 reads CSVDGQGAGETQYF.

This clone has a count of ten or more. The read ends 3 residues before the CDR3 terminus; that terminus is restored from the germline J gene. The chain couples TRBV19 to TRBJ2-3; unclear D gene. V was pared by 6 bases and J by 0 bases, with 13 bases between. From germline, CDR1 is LNHDA and CDR2 SQIVND (reference sequence). This CDR3 spans 15 amino acids. CDR3 protein: CASRFRLLSTDTQYF. The sequenced part of the CDR3 DNA is TGTGCCAGTAGGTTCAGGCTCCTAAGCACAGATACG.

In this sample, this clone turned up many times. The CDR3 extends 3 residues past the end of the read, so its final part is completed from the germline J gene. The chain carries TRBV5-1 and TRBJ1-1; weak D call: TRBD1 (6 bases). Trimming stripped 5 bases from V and 4 bases from J, with 21 bases between. The CDR3 has 16 residues. Germline CDR1 reads SGHRS; CDR2 reads YFSETQ. The CDR3 region is CASRDPEGRGGTEAFF. The part of the CDR3 DNA that was read is TGCGCCAGCAGGGACCCTGAAGGCAGGGGTGGCACTGAA.

There are many counts of this clone. Read coverage stops 3 residues before the CDR3 terminus; the germline J gene supplies the remainder. The rearrangement links TRBV19 to TRBJ2-6; tentatively, D is TRBD2 (5 bases). The V and J ends lost 6 bases and 0 bases respectively, with 21 bases between them. Germline V gene lookup returns CDR1 LNHDA and CDR2 SQIVND (reference sequence). The CDR3 has 19 residues. The CDR3 region is CASSRQAAVVSSGANVLTF. The CDR3 bases that were read are TGTGCCAGTAGCCGACAAGCAGCGGTTGTTAGCTCTGGGGCCAACGTC.

This chain's CDR3 is CAWRPGQGTPLHF. The sequenced CDR3 bases are TGTGCCTGGAGGCCGGGACAGGGAACACCC. This chain connects TRBV30 to TRBJ1-6, with 9 bases fitting TRBD1. The read is 3 residues too short to cover the CDR3 end, so that end is filled in from the germline J gene. The length of the CDR3 is 13 residues. The V gene's germline CDR1 is GTSNPN and CDR2 SVGIG (reference sequence). Losses at the gene ends were 3 bases for V and 11 bases for J; bases not matched to a gene: 5. The full variable domain, completed using reference TRBV30 and TRBJ1-6, is SQTIHQWPATLVQPVGSPLSLECTVEGTSNPNLYWYRQAAGRGLQLLFYSVGIGQISSEVPQNLSASRPQDRQFILSSKKLLLSDSGFYLCAWRPGQGTPLHFGNGTRLTVT.

This clone has a count of ten or more. The read stops 3 residues short of the end of the CDR3; the missing end is completed from the germline J gene. This rearrangement joins TRBV5-1 to TRBJ1-4; 8 bases are shared with TRBD1. Germline V gene data show CDR1 as SGHRS and CDR2 as YFSETQ. The CDR3 runs 15 residues. The J segment lost 5 bases and the V segment lost 3 bases, leaving 6 bases of the junction unmatched. The sequenced part of the CDR3 DNA is TGCGCCAGCAGCTCGACAGGGGACAGGAATGAAAAA. Protein: CASSSTGDRNEK. The CDR3 as a whole reads CASSSTGDRNEKLFF.

This clone occurred many times. The read is 3 residues too short to cover the CDR3 end, so that end is filled in from the germline J gene. The V call is TRBV5-1, the J call TRBJ2-5; tentative D call: TRBD1 (5 bases). Per the germline V gene, CDR1 is SGHRS and CDR2 is YFSETQ. V lost 0 bases and J lost 1, with 7 bases in between. The CDR3 totals 14 residues. The CDR3 spells CASSLGQPQETQYF. Incomplete CDR3 DNA: TGCGCCAGCAGCTTGGGACAGCCCCAAGAGACC. The full variable domain, rest sourced from reference TRBV5-1 and TRBJ2-5, is KAGVTQTPRYLIKTRGQQVTLSCSPISGHRSVSWYQQTPGQGLQFLFEYFSETQRNKGNFPGRFSGRQFSNSRSEMNVSTLELGDSALYLCASSLGQPQETQYFGPGTRLLVL.

This clone has ten or more counts. The read halts 3 residues ahead of the CDR3 end, with the missing end drawn from the germline J gene. The V gene is TRBV23-1, the J gene TRBJ1-4; 8 bases are a match to TRBD1. TRBV23-1 is an ORF; its function is uncertain. The V gene end was trimmed by 0 bases and the J gene end by 6 bases; junction bases not matched to a gene: 3. The CDR3 runs to 15 residues. The CDR3 DNA, read in part, is TGCGCCAGCAGTCAATCTACGGACAGGGATGAAAAA. The encoded protein is CASSQSTDRDEK. The CDR3 reads in full as CASSQSTDRDEKLFF.

There are many counts of this clone. The CDR3 sequence is CATETDRNTEAFF. Partial CDR3 DNA: TGTGCCACTGAAACGGACAGGAACACTGAA. The chain couples TRBV15 to TRBJ1-1; D may be TRBD1 (6 bases). The read stops 3 residues short of the end of the CDR3; the missing end is completed from the germline J gene. V dropped 9 bases and J dropped 1 base, with 12 bases sitting between them. Germline CDR1 reads LNHNV; CDR2 reads YYDKDF (reference sequence). This CDR3 spans 13 amino acids.

This clone has ten or more counts. The read ends 3 residues early relative to the CDR3; the germline J gene fills the gap. The V and J genes are TRBV5-1 and TRBJ1-4; the match to TRBD1 covers 9 bases. The CDR3 length is 15 residues. Trimming removed 1 base from V and 6 bases from J; junction bases left unmatched: 4. Germline lookup yields CDR1 SGHRS and CDR2 YFSETQ. The sequenced part of the CDR3 DNA is TGCGCCAGCAGCTTGCCGGACAGGGGAGATGAAAAA. Translation gives CASSLPDRGDEK. The entire CDR3 is CASSLPDRGDEKLFF.

CDR3 DNA, as far as it was read: TGTGCCAGTAGTCAAGGACTAGCGGAATTCAATGAG. Translated: CASSQGLAEFNE. In full, the CDR3 reads CASSQGLAEFNEQFF. The chain employs TRBV19 and TRBJ2-1; 10 nucleotides align to TRBD2. The missing CDR3 end, 3 residues past where the read stops, is filled in from the germline J gene. Per germline, CDR1 LNHDA and CDR2 SQIVND (reference sequence). Trimming took 5 bases from V and 6 from J; bases not matched to a gene: 7. The CDR3 consists of 15 residues.

This clone has ten or more counts. The DNA ends 3 residues before the CDR3 does, and the rest of the CDR3 is filled in from the germline J gene. This chain uses TRBV19 with TRBJ2-2, with TRBD1 matching over 7 bases. CDR3 length: 14 amino acids. Trimming at V came to 8 bases and at J to 6 bases, leaving 9 bases not matched to a gene. In germline, CDR1 is LNHDA, CDR2 SQIVND (reference sequence). The CDR3 sequence: CASRQGVEPGELFF. The covered CDR3 bases are TGTGCCAGTCGACAGGGTGTGGAACCCGGGGAG.

Of note for this clone: The read stops 3 residues short of the end of the CDR3; the missing end is completed from the germline J gene. V and J are TRBV2 and TRBJ2-3; tentative D call: TRBD2 (5 bases). Germline CDR1 is SNHLY and CDR2 is FYNNEI. The CDR3 is 14 residues long. This CDR3 is CASRETINQETQYF. The sequenced part of the CDR3 DNA is TGTGCCAGCAGGGAGACTATTAACCAAGAGACG. Together with reference TRBV2 and TRBJ2-3, the CDR3 gives the full variable domain: EPEVTQTPSHQVTQMGQEVILRCVPISNHLYFYWYRQILGQKVEFLVSFYNNEISEKSEIFDDQFSVERPDGSNFTLKIRSTKLEDSAMYFCASRETINQETQYFGPGTRLTVL.